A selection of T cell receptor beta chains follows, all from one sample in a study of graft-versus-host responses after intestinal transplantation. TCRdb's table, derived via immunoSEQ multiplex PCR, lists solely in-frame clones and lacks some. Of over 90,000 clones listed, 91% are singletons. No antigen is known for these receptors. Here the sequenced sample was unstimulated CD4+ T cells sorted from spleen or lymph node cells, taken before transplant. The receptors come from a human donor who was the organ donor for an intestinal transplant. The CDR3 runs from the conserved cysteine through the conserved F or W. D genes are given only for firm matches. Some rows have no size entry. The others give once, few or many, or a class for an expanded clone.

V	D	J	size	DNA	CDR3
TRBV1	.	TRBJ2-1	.	TGCACCAGCAGCCAAACTAGCGGGGGGGCCAATGAGCAGTTCTTC	CTSSQTSGGANEQFF
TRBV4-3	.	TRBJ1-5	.	TGCGCCAGCAGCCAAGATCTGGCCCGGGGTCGCAGCAATCAGCCCCAGCATTTT	CASSQDLARGRSNQPQHF
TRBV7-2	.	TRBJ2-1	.	TGTGCCAGCAGCTTAGTCACAGGCTCCTACAATGAGCAGTTCTTC	CASSLVTGSYNEQFF
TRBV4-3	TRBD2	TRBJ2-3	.	TGCGCCAGCAGCCAGGACCTAGCGGGGGGGGGTGATACGCAGTATTTT	CASSQDLAGGGDTQYF
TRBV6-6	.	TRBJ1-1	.	TGTGCCAGCAGCCCCAGACTGATTAACACTGAAGCTTTCTTT	CASSPRLINTEAFF
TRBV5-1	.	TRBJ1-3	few	TGCGCCAGCGGACAAGGGGGAGGAAACACCATATATTTT	CASGQGGGNTIYF
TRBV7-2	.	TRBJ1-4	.	TGTGCCAGCAGCTTATTCGGAGGGGTCGAAAAGCTGTTTTTT	CASSLFGGVEKLFF
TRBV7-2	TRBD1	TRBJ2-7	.	TGTGCCAGCAGCTTGGGGACAGGGGCGTACCTCATCTCCTACGAGCAGTACTTC	CASSLGTGAYLISYEQYF
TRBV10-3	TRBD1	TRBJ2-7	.	TGTGCCATCGGACAGGGGTTTTCGTACGAGCAGTACTTC	CAIGQGFSYEQYF
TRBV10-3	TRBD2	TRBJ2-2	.	TGTGCCATCAGTGGGCCTAGCGGGGCCGGGGAGCTGTTTTTT	CAISGPSGAGELFF
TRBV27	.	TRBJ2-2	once	TGTGCCAGCAGTTTCACGGGTAGAACCGGGGAGCTGTTTTTT	CASSFTGRTGELFF
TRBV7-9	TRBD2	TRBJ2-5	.	TGTGCCAGCAGTCAGGGCATGGTAGCGGGGCCCACTGAGACCCAGTACTTC	CASSQGMVAGPTETQYF
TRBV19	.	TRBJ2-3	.	TGTGCCAGTAGGAAAAGAGCAAACCAGAAAATCGAGAGGGCCACCACAGATACGCAGTATTTT	CASRKRANQKIERATTDTQYF
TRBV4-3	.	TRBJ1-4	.	TGCGCCAGCAGCCCCGTGGGGGGAACTAATGAAAAACTGTTTTTT	CASSPVGGTNEKLFF
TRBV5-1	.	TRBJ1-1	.	TGCGCCAGCAGCTTGGTCGGTCTGAACACTGAAGCTTTCTTT	CASSLVGLNTEAFF
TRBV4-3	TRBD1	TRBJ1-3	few	TGCGCCAGCAGCCAGACAGGGGCTGGAAACACCATATATTTT	CASSQTGAGNTIYF
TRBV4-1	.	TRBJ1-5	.	TGCGCCAGCAGCCAAGATTCGTCTTCGGGTCAGCCCCAGCATTTT	CASSQDSSSGQPQHF
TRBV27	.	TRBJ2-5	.	TGTGCCAGCAGCCACCGGCGGGCCAGCCCCCAAGAGACCCAGTACTTC	CASSHRRASPQETQYF
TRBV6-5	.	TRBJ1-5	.	TGTGCCAGCAGACCAGATTCCAATCAGCCCCAGCATTTT	CASRPDSNQPQHF
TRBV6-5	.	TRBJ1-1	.	TGTGCCAGCAGTTTATTTTCGGGGCGGGGAGCTTTCTTT	CASSLFSGRGAFF
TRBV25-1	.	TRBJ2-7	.	TGTGCCAGCAGTGAACAGGGGGGCGGCGAGCAGTACTTC	CASSEQGGGEQYF
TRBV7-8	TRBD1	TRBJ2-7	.	TGTGCCAGCAGCCCTACCCCGGGACAGGGCTCCTACGAGCAGTACTTC	CASSPTPGQGSYEQYF
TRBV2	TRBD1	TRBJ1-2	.	TGTGCCAGCTTGACCGACAGGGGTCGGCACTATGGCTACACCTTC	CASLTDRGRHYGYTF
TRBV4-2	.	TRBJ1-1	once	TGTGCCAGCAGCCGGACAGTGACTGAAGCTTTCTTT	CASSRTVTEAFF
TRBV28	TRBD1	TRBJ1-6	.	TGTGCCAGCCGACAGGGGTATAATTCACCCCTCCACTTT	CASRQGYNSPLHF
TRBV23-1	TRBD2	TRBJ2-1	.	TGCGCCAGCAGTCAAGGGACTAGCGGGGGGGCGAATGAGCAGTTCTTC	CASSQGTSGGANEQFF
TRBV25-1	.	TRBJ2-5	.	TGTGCCAGCAGCCGTGGAGGGTTTGAAGAGACCCAGTACTTC	CASSRGGFEETQYF
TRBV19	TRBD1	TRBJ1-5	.	TGTGCCAGTAGAGACAGGGGAAGCAATCAGCCCCAGCATTTT	CASRDRGSNQPQHF
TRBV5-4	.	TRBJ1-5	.	TGTGCCAGCAGCTTGGCGGGTTACAATCAGCCCCAGCATTTT	CASSLAGYNQPQHF
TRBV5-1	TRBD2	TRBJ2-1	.	TGCGCCAGCAGCGCCTATAGCGGGGGGGCCTACAATGAGCAGTTCTTC	CASSAYSGGAYNEQFF
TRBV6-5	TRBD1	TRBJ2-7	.	TGTGCCAGCAGAATCGGACAGGGAGGCGAGCAGTACTTC	CASRIGQGGEQYF
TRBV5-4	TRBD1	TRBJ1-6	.	TGTGCCAGCAGCGACCAGCCGGGACAGAGGAATTCACCCCTCCACTTT	CASSDQPGQRNSPLHF
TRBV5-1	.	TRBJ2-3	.	TGCGCCAGCAGCTTGTACAGGTACACAGATACGCAGTATTTT	CASSLYRYTDTQYF
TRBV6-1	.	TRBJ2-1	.	TGTGCCAGCAGTGAAAGACTAGAGTACAATGAGCAGTTCTTC	CASSERLEYNEQFF
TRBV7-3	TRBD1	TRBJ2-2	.	TGTGCCAGCAGCCCAAGCCCCGGACAGGTCGGGGAGCTGTTTTTT	CASSPSPGQVGELFF
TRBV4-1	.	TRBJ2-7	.	TGCGCCAGCAGCCAAGAACCGAGACAGGTCTACGAGCAGTACTTC	CASSQEPRQVYEQYF
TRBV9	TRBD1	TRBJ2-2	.	TGTGCCAGCAGCGTACAGGGGGTAACCGGGGAGCTGTTTTTT	CASSVQGVTGELFF
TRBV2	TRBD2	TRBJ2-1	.	TGTGCCAGCACCCTACGACGGACTAGCGGGGGGGCCGGGGGTGAGCAGTTCTTC	CASTLRRTSGGAGGEQFF
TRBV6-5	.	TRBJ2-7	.	TGTGCCAGCAGTTACGCCGCAGGGGGAGGCGACGAGCAGTACTTC	CASSYAAGGGDEQYF
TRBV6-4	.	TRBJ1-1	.	TGTGCCAGCAGTGTACCCTCTTTCTCCGGCGAGCCGGGGAACACTGAAGCTTTCTTT	CASSVPSFSGEPGNTEAFF
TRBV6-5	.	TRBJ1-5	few	TGTGCCAGCAGGGCAGGCAATCAGCCCCAGCATTTT	CASRAGNQPQHF
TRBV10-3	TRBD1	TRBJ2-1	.	TGTGCCACGCAAGGACAGGCCGGTGGAGACAATGAGCAGTTCTTC	CATQGQAGGDNEQFF
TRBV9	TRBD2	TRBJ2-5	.	TGTGCCAGCAGCGTAGATATGTCGGGGGGGCTACGGGAGACCCAGTACTTC	CASSVDMSGGLRETQYF
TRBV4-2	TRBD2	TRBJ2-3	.	TGTGCCAGCAGCCAAGACGGGCCTAGCGGGGGGGCGAAGTATTTT	CASSQDGPSGGAKYF
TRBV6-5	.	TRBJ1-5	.	TGTGCCAGCAGTAGGAACAGGGATCAGCCCCAGCATTTT	CASSRNRDQPQHF
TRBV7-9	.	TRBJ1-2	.	TGTGCCAGCAGCTTAGTTGCAGAAAACTATGGCTACACCTTC	CASSLVAENYGYTF
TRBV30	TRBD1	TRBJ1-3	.	TGTGCCTGGAGTTTTCGGACAGGGGGAATTTCCTTTGGAAACACCATATATTTT	CAWSFRTGGISFGNTIYF
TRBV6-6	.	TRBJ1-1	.	TGTGCCAGCAGTTACGCGGGCACTGAAGCTTTCTTT	CASSYAGTEAFF
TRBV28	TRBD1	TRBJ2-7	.	TGTGCCAGCAAAGGGACAGCCTACGAGCAGTACTTC	CASKGTAYEQYF
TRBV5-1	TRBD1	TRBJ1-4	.	TGCGCCAGCAGCGTAACCGGGACAGGGGATAGAAAACTGTTTTTT	CASSVTGTGDRKLFF
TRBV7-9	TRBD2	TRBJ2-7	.	TGTGCCAGCAGCCACGCCCGGCTAGCGGGGGTCATCAGCTCCTACGAGCAGTACTTC	CASSHARLAGVISSYEQYF
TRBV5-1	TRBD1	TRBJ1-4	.	TGCGCCAGCAGCCCCGGACAGGCAACAGCGGAACTGTTTTTT	CASSPGQATAELFF
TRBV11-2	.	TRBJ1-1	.	TGTGCCAGCAGCTTAGGCCAGGGAGGGACTGAAGCTTTCTTT	CASSLGQGGTEAFF
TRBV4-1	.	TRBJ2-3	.	TGCGCCAGCAGCCATACTAGACAGGGCACAGATACGCAGTATTTT	CASSHTRQGTDTQYF
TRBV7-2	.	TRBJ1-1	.	TGTGCCAGCAGCTTAGGCAGGAACACTGAAGCTTTCTTT	CASSLGRNTEAFF
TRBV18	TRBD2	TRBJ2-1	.	TGTGCCAGCTCACCTATTCCTCTGAGCGGGGGAACTTCCTATGAGCAGTTCTTC	CASSPIPLSGGTSYEQFF
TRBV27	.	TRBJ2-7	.	TGTGCCAGCAGATTAGACCTCCAGGGCGAGCAGTACTTC	CASRLDLQGEQYF
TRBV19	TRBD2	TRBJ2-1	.	TGTGCCAGTAGTCCGCTCCAGGGAGGGCATGAGCAGTTCTTC	CASSPLQGGHEQFF